A selection of T cell receptor beta chains follows, all from one sample in a study of response to subunit inactivated influenza vaccine. TCRdb used MiXCR to reprocess the RT-PCR reads, holding one entry per CDR3 protein. Of more than 200,000 distinct CDR3 sequences listed, over 9% were seen once; the top ten hold about 7.8%. The material sequenced was non-naive T cells sorted from PBMCs, taken around 14 days before vaccination. Source of these receptors: a man aged 50 or older who received an inactivated influenza vaccine. Each CDR3 is given with its conserved first and last residue. D genes are given only for firm matches. Where a row states a size, it is once, few, many or the class of an expanded clone; other rows omit it.

len	v_gene	d_gene	abundance	j_gene	CDR3nt	CDR3aa
11	TRBV11-2	-	-	TRBJ2-5	TGTGCCAGCAGCTTATCTAAGACCCAGTACTTC	CASSLSKTQYF
15	TRBV5-1	TRBD1	many	TRBJ1-1	TGCGCCAGCAGTCGCTCCGGGACAGTGAACACTGAAGCTTTCTTT	CASSRSGTVNTEAFF
13	TRBV12-3/TRBV12-4	-	-	TRBJ2-3	TGTGCCAGCACCGGGGACGCCACAGATACGCAGTATTTT	CASTGDATDTQYF
15	TRBV29-1	-	many	TRBJ2-5	TGCAGCGTTTTACGTGGGGGGCAGTCCCAAGAGACCCAGTACTTC	CSVLRGGQSQETQYF
16	TRBV6-1	-	-	TRBJ1-2	TGTGCCAGCAGAGAAAAAAGGACAGAACGGCTCTATGGCTACACCTTC	CASREKRTERLYGYTF
13	TRBV5-1	-	-	TRBJ2-3	TGCGCCAGCAGCATCGGGGTTGGGGATACGCAGTATTTT	CASSIGVGDTQYF
14	TRBV6-2/TRBV6-3	-	-	TRBJ2-5	TGTGCCAGCAGTTGGGCCGGGGTGGGAGAGACCCAGTACTTC	CASSWAGVGETQYF
17	TRBV27	TRBD1	few	TRBJ2-6	TGTGCCAGCAGCCGACGAGGGACAGCCTCTGGGGCCAACGTCCTGACTTTC	CASSRRGTASGANVLTF
15	TRBV20-1	-	-	TRBJ2-3	TGCAGTGCTAGCCGATCGCCACTCAGCACAGATACGCAGTATTTT	CSASRSPLSTDTQYF
13	TRBV4-3	-	-	TRBJ2-3	TGCGCCAGCAGCCAAGAACGGGGGCGGGCGCAGTATTTT	CASSQERGRAQYF
12	TRBV2	-	-	TRBJ2-7	TGTGCCAGCAGTGAACATCGATACGAGCAGTACTTC	CASSEHRYEQYF
18	TRBV24-1	-	many	TRBJ2-2	TGTGCCACCAGTGATTTGACTTCCGGGAGCTTGACAAGGGGGGAGCTGTTTTTT	CATSDLTSGSLTRGELFF
18	TRBV5-5	-	-	TRBJ2-1	TGTGCCAGCAGCTTGTCTTATGGGCGGGGTCCTGGGAGAAATGAGCAGTTCTTC	CASSLSYGRGPGRNEQFF
14	TRBV11-2	-	medium-sized	TRBJ1-1	TGTGCCAGCAGCTTAGAAGGGGTAGGCACTGAAGCTTTCTTT	CASSLEGVGTEAFF
18	TRBV4-1	TRBD2	many	TRBJ2-7	TGCGCCAGCAGCCAAGCCCCCACTAGCGGGAGCTTCACCTACGAGCAGTACTTC	CASSQAPTSGSFTYEQYF
13	TRBV28	TRBD1	many	TRBJ1-6	TGTGCCGGCAGGGGGCTTGGTAATTCACCCCTCCACTTT	CAGRGLGNSPLHF
15	TRBV6-1	TRBD1	few	TRBJ1-4	TGTGCCAGCAGCCCACAGACAGGGGCTAATGAAAAACTGTTTTTT	CASSPQTGANEKLFF
14	TRBV7-2	-	many	TRBJ1-6	TGTGCCAGCAGCTTCGTTGGGCGGAGTTCACCCCTCCACTTT	CASSFVGRSSPLHF
17	TRBV29-1	TRBD2	few	TRBJ2-3	TGCAGCGTTATGTCCGGGACTAGCGGGAGGGCTACAGATACGCAGTATTTT	CSVMSGTSGRATDTQYF
16	TRBV14	TRBD1	-	TRBJ1-6	TGTGCCAGCAGCCGGACAGGGGGCCACTATAATTCACCCCTCCACTTT	CASSRTGGHYNSPLHF
15	TRBV4-2	TRBD2	-	TRBJ2-3	TGTGCCAGCAGCCAAGAAGGGAGGGAGGCAGATACGCAGTATTTT	CASSQEGREADTQYF
15	TRBV4-1	-	-	TRBJ1-2	TGCGCCAGCAGCCAGGGAGGAGGGGGATCTGGTGGCTACACCTTC	CASSQGGGGSGGYTF
19	TRBV5-1	-	few	TRBJ1-6	TGCGCCAGCAGCTTGGCCCCCCGGATTGAGAGCACCTATAATTCACCCCTCCACTTT	CASSLAPRIESTYNSPLHF
11	TRBV10-2	-	-	TRBJ2-7	TGCGCCAGCAGTGGACAATTCGAGCAGTACTTC	CASSGQFEQYF
16	TRBV21-1	-	few	TRBJ2-2	TGTGCCAGCAAAGGTCGGTTCGATCAAACCACCGGGGAGCTGTTTTTT	CASKGRFDQTTGELFF
13	TRBV6-1	-	many	TRBJ2-7	TGTGCCAGCATGGGATGGGGGGTGTACGAGCAGTACTTC	CASMGWGVYEQYF
14	TRBV28	TRBD2	-	TRBJ2-1	TGTGCCAGCAGTTTCGCCGGGACTAGGAATGAGCAGTTCTTC	CASSFAGTRNEQFF
15	TRBV29-1	TRBD2	few	TRBJ2-3	TGCAGCGTTCCGATAGGGGCGGGAGTCACAGATACGCAGTATTTT	CSVPIGAGVTDTQYF
14	TRBV10-3	TRBD1	few	TRBJ1-5	TGTGCCACCACGGACAGGGCCAACAATCAGCCCCAGCATTTT	CATTDRANNQPQHF
15	TRBV12-3/TRBV12-4	-	many	TRBJ2-3	TGTGCCAGCAGTTTAAATAGTGTGGGCACAGATACGCAGTATTTT	CASSLNSVGTDTQYF
16	TRBV12-3/TRBV12-4	-	few	TRBJ2-7	TGTGCCAGCAGTTTAGCCTCGGGCCTGGGGGTAGTCGAGCAGTACTTC	CASSLASGLGVVEQYF
14	TRBV15	-	many	TRBJ2-1	TGTGCCACCAGCAGAGATCTGGGGAGGAATGAGCAGTTCTTC	CATSRDLGRNEQFF
16	TRBV6-5	TRBD2	few	TRBJ2-3	TGTGCCAGCAGTTCCGCCGCTAGCGGGGGCACAGATACGCAGTATTTT	CASSSAASGGTDTQYF
14	TRBV28	-	few	TRBJ2-7	TGTGCCTCCCATTCCCCCGGGAGAACCTACGAGCAGTACTTC	CASHSPGRTYEQYF
14	TRBV6-2/TRBV6-3	-	-	TRBJ1-5	TGTGCCAGCAGTTACGGGGGCCCCAATCAGCCCCAGCATTTT	CASSYGGPNQPQHF
16	TRBV4-2	TRBD1	-	TRBJ1-2	TGTGCCAGCAGCCAAACTTTGGGACAGGGGGACTATGGCTACACCTTC	CASSQTLGQGDYGYTF
15	TRBV7-2	TRBD2	few	TRBJ2-3	TGTGCCAGCAGAAAAGGACTAGCGGGAGGCGATACGCAGTATTTT	CASRKGLAGGDTQYF
18	TRBV7-2	TRBD2	many	TRBJ2-5	TGTGCCAGCAGCTTAGCGCATGGCGGGAGCCTGTACCAAGAGACCCAGTACTTC	CASSLAHGGSLYQETQYF
13	TRBV29-1	TRBD1	-	TRBJ1-2	TGCAGCGTTGGACAGGGGCAAGACTATGGCTACACCTTC	CSVGQGQDYGYTF
15	TRBV4-2	TRBD1	-	TRBJ1-5	TGTGCCAGCAGCCCAGGCGGGACAGAGGATCAGCCCCAGCATTTT	CASSPGGTEDQPQHF
14	TRBV6-1	-	few	TRBJ2-7	TGTGCCAGCACAGGGGGGTTCGGGTCCTACGAGCAGTACTTC	CASTGGFGSYEQYF
14	TRBV14	TRBD1	few	TRBJ1-1	TGTGCCAGCAGCCGTTTAGACAGGGACACTGAAGCTTTCTTT	CASSRLDRDTEAFF
16	TRBV20-1	TRBD2	few	TRBJ2-3	TGCAGTGCTAGAGCTCCAAGCGGGAGGCATACAGATACGCAGTATTTT	CSARAPSGRHTDTQYF
13	TRBV20-1	-	few	TRBJ2-5	TGCAGTGCTAGATCCCCCGTGGGAGAGACCCAGTACTTC	CSARSPVGETQYF
15	TRBV9	-	-	TRBJ2-3	TGTGCCAGCAGCGTACGAGGGAGCAAATCAGATACGCAGTATTTT	CASSVRGSKSDTQYF
20	TRBV10-3	-	-	TRBJ1-3	TGTGCCATCAGTGATCGGGTCCCCTCGGGACATCTACCTTCTGGAAACACCATATATTTT	CAISDRVPSGHLPSGNTIYF
14	TRBV6-5	-	few	TRBJ2-5	TGTGCCAGCAGTTACCTCTGGGGGAAGGAGACCCAGTACTTC	CASSYLWGKETQYF
14	TRBV6-2/TRBV6-3	TRBD1	few	TRBJ2-1	TGTGCCAGCAGAGACGGACAGGGCTACAATGAGCAGTTCTTC	CASRDGQGYNEQFF
13	TRBV20-1	-	many	TRBJ1-5	TGCAGTGCCCAAACGTATAGCAATCAGCCCCAGCATTTT	CSAQTYSNQPQHF
15	TRBV7-2	TRBD1	-	TRBJ2-5	TGTGCCAGCAGCTTGGACAGGGGGAGGCAAGAGACCCAGTACTTC	CASSLDRGRQETQYF
15	TRBV7-2	-	few	TRBJ2-2	TGTGCCAGCAGCCCACCATACCCCGAACGAATGGAGCTGTTTTTT	CASSPPYPERMELFF
13	TRBV13	-	-	TRBJ2-7	TGTGCCAGCAGCCGAAGCCTAGCCTACGAGCAGTACTTC	CASSRSLAYEQYF
13	TRBV6-5	-	-	TRBJ1-2	TGTGCCAGCAGGTATCCCGCGGGCGGCGGCTACACCTTC	CASRYPAGGGYTF
14	TRBV29-1	TRBD1	many	TRBJ2-7	TGCAGCGTTGAATGGGGACAGGTCCCCTACGAGCAGTACTTC	CSVEWGQVPYEQYF
16	TRBV4-1	TRBD2	-	TRBJ2-5	TGCGCCAGCAGCCAAGTTTGGACTAGACCTTATAAGACCCAGTACTTC	CASSQVWTRPYKTQYF